This T cell receptor (beta chain) is from a study of monozygotic twins with inflammatory bowel disease. The CDR3 totals 13 residues. TCRdb derives one entry per CDR3 protein from the 5' RACE reads, leaving out DNA. The listing records around 190,000 distinct CDR3 sequences. The genes are TRBV12-3 or TRBV12-4 and TRBJ2-7. The source material was blood. This sequence originates from a human donor with ulcerative colitis or Crohn's disease, or a healthy co-twin of an affected twin (not recorded which). The CDR3: CASSFTRNYEQYF.